The clone carrying this T cell receptor beta chain has just a few counts. Sequencing was performed with immunoSEQ multiplex PCR; in TCRdb, only in-frame clones are kept and a portion is missing. Found here are 380,000 or so clones, roughly 88% of them singletons; the top ten hold roughly 1.9%. The sample belongs to a study of blood T cell repertoires in COVID-19. Participants spanned ages about 18 to 100 years and resided in over 20 US areas. The CDR3 contains 13 residues. Germline loops: CDR1 SGHVS, CDR2 FNYEAQ. Trimming took off 3 bases at V and 7 bases at J, with 12 bases between the two ends. What was sequenced was PBMCs or T cells enriched from blood (not recorded which). The chain couples TRBV7-6 to TRBJ1-2, with D maybe TRBD1 (6 bases). The source is a woman between 40 and 50 years old with acute COVID-19. CDR3 amino acids: CASSFGRGFGYTF. CDR3 coding DNA: TGTGCCAGCAGCTTCGGCAGGGGCTTTGGCTACACCTTC.